The entry below describes one T cell receptor beta chain. This receptor's antigen is unknown. No quality values exist for individual bases; no much larger clone is one base distant. Using the deep immunoSEQ assay, multiplex PCR amplified TCR CDR3 regions from genomic DNA. Extracted genomic DNA from each cell subset was spread evenly across all wells of several immunoSEQ 96-well plates, with each plate serving as a replicate. For sorted subsets, 200 ng of genomic DNA, equivalent to 25,000 to 35,000 T cell genomes, went into each replicate PCR. Purified libraries were quantified with a Qubit 3.0 fluorometer, sized on a Bioanalyzer 2100, and re-quantified with the KAPA Library Quantification kit. Each immunoSEQ 96-well plate was sequenced on its own single-read 150-cycle Illumina NextSeq 550 flow cell. Per the original workflow: Because the immunoSEQ output included only junctional sequences and no quality scores, the filtering could not be the same as the filtering used for full-length reads. To assign V/J genes and CDR3, sequences were annotated using PyIR, a Python wrapper for IgBLAST v1.9, with IMGT germline references. Reads with weak V/J assignments (E-value above 1e-6), missing CDR3, stop codons, out-of-frame junctions, or ambiguous translated residues were removed. V3J clonotypes were defined as sequences sharing an identical inferred V gene, J gene, and CDR3 amino acid sequence. Percentage overlap between repertoires was calculated by dividing the number of shared unique clonotypes by the size of the smaller repertoire. Three approaches were used to assess repertoire richness: RTK rarefaction, the Chao1 estimator, and Recon v2.1 estimates of unobserved clonotypes. OLGA was used to compute generation probabilities for all TCRbeta clonotypes that the gDNA method yielded from several donors. Sourced from immuneACCESS, this table was stored by TCRdb with only in-frame sequences that have V and J called. A share of the clones is absent; for the studies checked, an unresolved V gene accounts for under half, and the remainder has no known explanation. V and J calls and clone size are as listed in that table; D and trimming were resolved from the DNA. The sample includes 2 million to 2.5 million clones, with 85% to 95% observed a single time. The top ten clonotypes cover around 1.7% of the sample.

These data originate in a study of shared clonotypes between healthy human individuals (TCRdb year 2020). For the wider study: The cohort comprised a couple of women and a few men aged 18 to 49 years. For each donor, CD4 naive and CD4 memory were each run on three plates, CD8 naive on two plates, and CD8 memory on one plate. To estimate repertoire size and how much clonotype sharing occurs between individuals, the study deeply sequenced the blood TCR repertoires of 4 to 6 healthy adults. Different laboratories and diverse techniques were used to prepare libraries and sequence TCR repertoires, to increase sequencing depth and limit assay-specific biases. Each donor's leukapheresis produced roughly between roughly 0.85 and 10 billion PBMCs. On the study overall, not on this receptor specifically: Pairwise subsampling led to the expectation that sequencing depth would affect the degree of clonotype sharing among donors. Incomplete sequencing was indicated by rarefaction of sorted-subset datasets, despite the large sequencing depth. Only blood was sampled, and tissue TCR repertoires likely differ from those in blood. The small number of donors limited the genetic and exposure-history diversity represented. Clonotypes shared by all four sorted-subset donors showed higher generation probabilities than non-shared clonotypes. Naive subsets generally had larger estimated clonotype richness than memory subsets. Across a handful of donors, about 4.5% of naive CD4, more than 3% of naive CD8, under 2.5% of memory CD4, and about 0.44% of memory CD8 clonotypes were shared.

CD8 naive samples consisted of CD45RO-negative cells that were positively selected for CCR7, yielding a CD45RA+CCR7+ population without TemRA cells. Donors were healthy HIV-negative adults with no recently reported acute infections or vaccinations. Every donor was a Caucasian adult residing in Nashville, Tennessee, USA. After blood collection by leukapheresis, PBMCs were isolated using Ficoll-Histopaque density gradient centrifugation and then cryopreserved in the vapor phase of liquid nitrogen. Analytical flow cytometry was used to check the purity and quantity of every magnetically sorted T cell population. From each sorted fraction, genomic DNA was isolated and quantified by UV absorbance on a Nanodrop 2000c. CDR1 and CDR2, per the germline V gene, are MNHEY and SVGAGI. Between the V and J ends, shortened by 0 bases and 10 bases respectively, the junction contains 18 bases. The CDR3 spans 15 residues, from the cysteine through the phenylalanine. Only the CDR3 region is kept as DNA, spanning 45 bases read in frame from base 1.

This clonotype was obtained from a man between 18 and 35 years old in good health. Some clones in this sample may be carry-over from other donors' samples. In this chain, TRBV6-5 is recombined with TRBJ1-1, and TRBD1 may be the D gene, going by 6 matching bases. The specimen was naive CD8+ T cells from PBMCs. In the paper's terms, the cell subset or site label means: CD45RA+CCR7+. The CDR3 in this case is CASSYSLQGLGGAFF. In nucleotides, the sequence is TGTGCCAGCAGTTACTCTTTACAGGGCCTTGGAGGAGCTTTCTTT.